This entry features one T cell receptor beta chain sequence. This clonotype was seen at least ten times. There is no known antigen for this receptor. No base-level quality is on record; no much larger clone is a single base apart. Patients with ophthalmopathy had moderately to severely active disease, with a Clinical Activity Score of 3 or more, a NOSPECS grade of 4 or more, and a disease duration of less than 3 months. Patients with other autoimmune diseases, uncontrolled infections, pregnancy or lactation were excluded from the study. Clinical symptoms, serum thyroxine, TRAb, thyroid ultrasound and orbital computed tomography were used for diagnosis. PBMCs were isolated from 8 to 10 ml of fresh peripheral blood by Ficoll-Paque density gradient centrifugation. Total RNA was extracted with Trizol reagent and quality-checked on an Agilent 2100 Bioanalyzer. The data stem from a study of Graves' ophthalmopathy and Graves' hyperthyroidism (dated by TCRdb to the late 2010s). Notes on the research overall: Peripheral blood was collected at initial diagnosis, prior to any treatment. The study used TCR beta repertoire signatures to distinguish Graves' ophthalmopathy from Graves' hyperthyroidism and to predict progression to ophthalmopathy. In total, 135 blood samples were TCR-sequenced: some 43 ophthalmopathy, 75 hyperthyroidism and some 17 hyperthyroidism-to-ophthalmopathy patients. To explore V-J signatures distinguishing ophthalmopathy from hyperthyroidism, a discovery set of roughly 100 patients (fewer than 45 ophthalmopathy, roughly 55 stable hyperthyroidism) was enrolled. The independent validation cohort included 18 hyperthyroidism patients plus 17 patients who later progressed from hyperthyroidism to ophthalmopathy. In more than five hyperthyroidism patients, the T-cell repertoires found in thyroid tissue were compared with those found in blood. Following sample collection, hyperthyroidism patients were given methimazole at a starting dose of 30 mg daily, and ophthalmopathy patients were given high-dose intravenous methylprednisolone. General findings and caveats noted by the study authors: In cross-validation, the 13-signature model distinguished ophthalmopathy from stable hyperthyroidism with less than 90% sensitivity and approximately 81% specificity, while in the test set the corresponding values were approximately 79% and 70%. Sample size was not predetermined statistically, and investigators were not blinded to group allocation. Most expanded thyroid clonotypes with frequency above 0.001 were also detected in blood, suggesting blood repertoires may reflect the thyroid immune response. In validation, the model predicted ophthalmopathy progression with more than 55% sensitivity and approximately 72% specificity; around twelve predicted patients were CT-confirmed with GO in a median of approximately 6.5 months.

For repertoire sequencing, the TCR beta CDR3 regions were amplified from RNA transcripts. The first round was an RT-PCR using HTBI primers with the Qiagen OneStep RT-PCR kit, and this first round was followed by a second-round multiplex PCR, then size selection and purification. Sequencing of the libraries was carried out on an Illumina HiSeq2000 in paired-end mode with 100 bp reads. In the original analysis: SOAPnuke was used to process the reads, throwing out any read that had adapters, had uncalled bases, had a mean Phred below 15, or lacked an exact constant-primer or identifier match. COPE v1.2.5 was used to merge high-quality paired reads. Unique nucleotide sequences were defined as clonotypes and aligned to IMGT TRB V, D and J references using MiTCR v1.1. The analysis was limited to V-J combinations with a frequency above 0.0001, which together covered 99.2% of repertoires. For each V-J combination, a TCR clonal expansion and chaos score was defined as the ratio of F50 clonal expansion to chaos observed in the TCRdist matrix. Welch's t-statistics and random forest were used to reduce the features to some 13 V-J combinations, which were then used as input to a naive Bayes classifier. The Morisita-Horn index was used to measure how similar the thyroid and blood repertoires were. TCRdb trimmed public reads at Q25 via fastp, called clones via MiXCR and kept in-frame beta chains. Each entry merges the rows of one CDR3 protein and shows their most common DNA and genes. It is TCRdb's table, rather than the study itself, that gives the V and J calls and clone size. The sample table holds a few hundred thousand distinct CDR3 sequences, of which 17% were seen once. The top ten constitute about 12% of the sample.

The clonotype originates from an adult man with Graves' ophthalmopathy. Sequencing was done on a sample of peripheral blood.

The CDR3 in this case is CASSVAQGRNYGYTF. Here is the DNA: TGTGCCAGCAGCGTAGCGCAGGGACGGAATTATGGCTACACCTTC. Recombination connected TRBV9 to TRBJ1-2; TRBD1 might be the D gene, on 5 matching bases. CDR1 is given as SGDLS and CDR2 as YYNGEE, both from the germline V gene. The CDR3 numbers 15 residues from cysteine through phenylalanine. Only the CDR3 portion is preserved as DNA: 45 bases, with reading frame beginning at the first base. V and J are truncated by 0 bases and 5 bases respectively, leaving an intervening sequence of 14 bases.